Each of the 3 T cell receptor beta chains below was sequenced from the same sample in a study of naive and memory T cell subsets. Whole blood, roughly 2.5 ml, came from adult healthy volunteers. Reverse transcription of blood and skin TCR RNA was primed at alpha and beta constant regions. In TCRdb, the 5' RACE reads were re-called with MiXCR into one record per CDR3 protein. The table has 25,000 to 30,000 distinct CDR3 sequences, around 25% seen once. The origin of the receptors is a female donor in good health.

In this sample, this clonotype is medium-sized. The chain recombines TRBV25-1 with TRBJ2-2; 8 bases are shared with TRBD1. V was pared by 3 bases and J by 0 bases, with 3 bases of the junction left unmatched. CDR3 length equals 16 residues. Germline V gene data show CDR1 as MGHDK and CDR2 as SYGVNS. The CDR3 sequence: CASSDVTGANTGELFF. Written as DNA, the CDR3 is TGTGCCAGCAGTGATGTGACAGGGGCGAACACCGGGGAGCTGTTTTTT.

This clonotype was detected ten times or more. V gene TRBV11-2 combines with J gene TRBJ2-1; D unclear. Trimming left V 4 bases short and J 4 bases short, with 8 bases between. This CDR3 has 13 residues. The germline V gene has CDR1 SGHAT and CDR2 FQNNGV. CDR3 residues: CASSSTKYNEQFF. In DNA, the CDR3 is TGTGCCAGCAGCTCAACCAAATACAATGAGCAGTTCTTC.

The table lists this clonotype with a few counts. The chain's CDR3 is CASSLEERGDEQYF. In DNA form, the CDR3 reads TGTGCCAGCAGCCTGGAAGAGCGGGGCGACGAGCAGTACTTC. The chain combines TRBV7-2 with TRBJ2-7; 7 bases line up with TRBD2. After removal of 5 bases from V and 5 bases from J, the junction contained 9 bases not matched to a gene. The CDR3 loop spans 14 amino acids. The germline V gene encodes CDR1 SGHTA and CDR2 FQGNSA.